The 11 T cell receptor beta chains presented below share a single source sample, sequenced in a study of identical twins. TCRdb redid the calling of the 5' RACE reads with MiXCR, one entry per CDR3 protein. The profile shows about 1.7 million distinct CDR3 sequences, under 35% of them singletons. Material: cord blood. The receptors come from a newborn girl in good health.

This clonotype turned up a few times. The chain employs TRBV20-1 and TRBJ2-5; 14 positions match TRBD2. V was pared by 3 bases and J by 4 bases, with 4 bases of the junction left unmatched. Per germline, CDR1 DFQATT and CDR2 SNEGSKA (reference sequence). This CDR3 comprises 15 residues. The CDR3 region has the DNA TGCAGTGCTAGTCCTGGGACTAGCGGGAGAGAGACCCAGTACTTC. This gives the protein CSASPGTSGRETQYF.

This chain joins TRBV2 and TRBJ2-7; 8 nucleotides line up with TRBD1. The CDR3 extends over 15 amino acids. V was pared by 10 bases and J by 0 bases, with 11 bases of the junction left unmatched. Germline V gives CDR1 SNHLY, CDR2 FYNNEI. CDR3 residues: CAILVTGADSYEQYF. The CDR3 nucleotides are TGTGCCATTCTAGTGACAGGGGCAGACTCCTACGAGCAGTACTTC.

The rearrangement uses TRBV24-1 and TRBJ2-1, with D hard to call. The CDR3 extends over 13 amino acids. Trimming left V 2 bases short and J 12 bases short, with 13 bases between. Germline V gene data show CDR1 as KGHDR and CDR2 as SFDVKD. CDR3 sequence reads: CATSDSGLSPQFF. CDR3 DNA sequence: TGTGCCACCAGTGATTCCGGCTTGTCTCCGCAGTTCTTC.

The gene calls are TRBV12-3 or TRBV12-4 and TRBJ1-2; no definite D call. This CDR3 region has 13 residues. V dropped 5 bases and J dropped 8 bases, with 15 bases sitting between them. The CDR3 loop is CASSPTTSFGYTF. CDR3 DNA sequence: TGTGCCAGCAGTCCCACTACTAGTTTCGGCTACACCTTC.

There are many counts of this clonotype. V and J are TRBV27 and TRBJ2-7; D gene ambiguous. The CDR3 extends over 13 amino acids. CDR1 MNHEY and CDR2 SMNVEV come from the germline V gene (reference sequence). Trimming shortened V by 0 bases and J by 2 bases, and 5 bases separated the two germline ends. CDR3 protein: CASSLSTPYEQYF. CDR3 coding DNA: TGTGCCAGCAGTTTATCCACCCCCTACGAGCAGTACTTC.

A word on this clonotype: Possible read error: a much larger clone is one base away. This chain links TRBV25-1 with TRBJ2-3, with D maybe TRBD1 (5 bases). This CDR3 is 16 amino acids long. V gave up 6 bases and J gave up 0 bases, with 16 bases separating them. Per germline, CDR1 MGHDK and CDR2 SYGVNS. CDR3 in amino acids: CASSQSWGRSTDTQYF. CDR3 coding DNA: TGTGCCAGCAGCCAAAGCTGGGGCAGAAGCACAGATACGCAGTATTTT.

The rearrangement joins TRBV4-1 to TRBJ1-6; a weak D match, TRBD1 (5 bases). The CDR3 length is 15 residues. Germline V gene sequence: CDR1 MGHRA, CDR2 YSYEKL. V was shortened by 4 bases and J by 10 bases, with 17 bases between the two germline ends. CDR3 region: CASSLLGREGSPLHF. For the CDR3, the DNA is TGCGCCAGCAGCCTTCTCGGCAGGGAGGGATCACCCCTCCACTTT.

This chain links TRBV27 with TRBJ2-3, with 14 bases lining up with TRBD2. The CDR3 consists of 17 residues. CDR1 MNHEY and CDR2 SMNVEV come from the germline V gene (reference sequence). J was trimmed by 6 bases and V by 4 bases; bases with no gene match: 9. The CDR3 nucleotides read TGTGCCAGCAGTTCCCGGACTAGCGGGAGGAGTGGGGATACGCAGTATTTT. Translation gives CASSSRTSGRSGDTQYF.

This clonotype has a handful of counts. The chain employs TRBV6-5 and TRBJ1-5, with TRBD1 matching 10 bases. Looked up from germline, CDR1 is MNHEY and CDR2 is SVGAGI. CDR3 length equals 16 residues. With 5 bases clipped from V and 2 bases from J, the junction kept 6 bases outside the gene matches. The CDR3 bases are TGTGCCAGCAGTAATCGACAGGGGGCGGGCAATCAGCCCCAGCATTTT. It is translated as CASSNRQGAGNQPQHF.

This clonotype was counted a few times. In nucleotides, the CDR3 is TGTGCCTCGGGACAGGGATACTACGAGCAGTACTTC. It codes for CASGQGYYEQYF. The V and J genes are TRBV28 and TRBJ2-7, with 9 bases that match TRBD1. V trimming: 11 bases; J trimming: 3 bases; junction bases outside the gene matches: 5. CDR3 length equals 12 residues. CDR1 is MDHEN and CDR2 is SYDVKM in the germline V gene.

This clonotype was seen a few times. V usage is TRBV29-1 and J usage is TRBJ2-7, with 9 bases fitting TRBD1. The length of the CDR3 is 15 residues. Germline values: CDR1 SQVTM, CDR2 ANQGSEA. The V and J ends lost 6 bases and 2 bases, in that order; junction bases with no gene match: 11. This chain's CDR3 is CSVQIGGTGTYEQYF. CDR3 nucleotide sequence: TGCAGCGTCCAAATTGGCGGGACAGGGACCTACGAGCAGTACTTC.